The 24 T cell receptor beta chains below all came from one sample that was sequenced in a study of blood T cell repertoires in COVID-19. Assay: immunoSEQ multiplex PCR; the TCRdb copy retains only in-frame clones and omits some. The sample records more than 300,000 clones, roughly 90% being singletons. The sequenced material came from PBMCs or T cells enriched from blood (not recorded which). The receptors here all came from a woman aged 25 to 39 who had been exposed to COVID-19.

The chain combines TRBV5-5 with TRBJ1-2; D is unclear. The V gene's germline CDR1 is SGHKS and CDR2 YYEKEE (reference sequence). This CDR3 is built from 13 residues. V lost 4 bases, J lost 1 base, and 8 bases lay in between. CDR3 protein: CASSSQINYGYTF. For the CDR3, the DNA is TGTGCCAGCAGCAGTCAGATTAACTATGGCTACACCTTC.

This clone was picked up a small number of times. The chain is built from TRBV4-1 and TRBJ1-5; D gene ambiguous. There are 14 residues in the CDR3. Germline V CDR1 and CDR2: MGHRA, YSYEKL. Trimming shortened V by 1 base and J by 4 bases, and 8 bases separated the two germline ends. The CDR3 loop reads CASSQAGGNQPQHF. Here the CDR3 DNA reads TGCGCCAGCAGCCAAGCCGGAGGGAATCAGCCCCAGCATTTT.

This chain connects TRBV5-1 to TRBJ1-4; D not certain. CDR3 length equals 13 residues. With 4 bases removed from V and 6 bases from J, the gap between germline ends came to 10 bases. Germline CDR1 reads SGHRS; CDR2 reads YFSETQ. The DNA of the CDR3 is TGCGCCAGCAGCGGCGGAGGCGATGAAAAACTGTTTTTT. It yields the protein CASSGGGDEKLFF.

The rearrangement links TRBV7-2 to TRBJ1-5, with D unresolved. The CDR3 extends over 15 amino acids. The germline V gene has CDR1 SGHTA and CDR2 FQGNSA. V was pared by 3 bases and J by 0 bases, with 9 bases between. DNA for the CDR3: TGTGCCAGCAGCTTGTTAGCTTATAGCAATCAGCCCCAGCATTTT. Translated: CASSLLAYSNQPQHF.

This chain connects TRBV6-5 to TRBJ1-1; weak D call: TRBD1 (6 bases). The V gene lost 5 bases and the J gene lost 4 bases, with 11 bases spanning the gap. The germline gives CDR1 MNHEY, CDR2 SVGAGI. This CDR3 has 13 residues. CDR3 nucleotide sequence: TGTGCCAGCAGTAACAGGGTAGGCACTGAAGCTTTCTTT. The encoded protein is CASSNRVGTEAFF.

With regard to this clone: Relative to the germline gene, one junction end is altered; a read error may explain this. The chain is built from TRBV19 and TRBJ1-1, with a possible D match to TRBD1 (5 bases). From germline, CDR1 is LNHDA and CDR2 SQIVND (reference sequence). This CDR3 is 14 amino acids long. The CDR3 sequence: CASSLGGISTEAFF. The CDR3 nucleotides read TGTGCTAGTAGCCTCGGGGGGATTAGCACTGAAGCTTTCTTT.

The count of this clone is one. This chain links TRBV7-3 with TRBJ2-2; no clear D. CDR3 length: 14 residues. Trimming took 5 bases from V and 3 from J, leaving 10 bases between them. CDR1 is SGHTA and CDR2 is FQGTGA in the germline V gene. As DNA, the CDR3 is TGTGCCAGCAGCCCTCCCCGGGACACCGGGGAGCTGTTTTTT. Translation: CASSPPRDTGELFF.

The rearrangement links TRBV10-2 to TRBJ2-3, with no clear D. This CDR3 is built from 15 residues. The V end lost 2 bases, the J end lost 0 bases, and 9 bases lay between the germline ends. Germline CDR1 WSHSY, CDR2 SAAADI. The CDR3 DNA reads TGCGCCAGCAGTGAGATAGATTTTAGCACAGATACGCAGTATTTT. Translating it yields CASSEIDFSTDTQYF.

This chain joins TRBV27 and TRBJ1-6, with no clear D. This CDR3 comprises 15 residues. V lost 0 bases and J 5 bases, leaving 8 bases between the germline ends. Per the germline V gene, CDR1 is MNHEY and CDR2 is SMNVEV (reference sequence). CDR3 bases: TGTGCCAGCAGTTTATCCACAATTAATAATTCACCCCTCCACTTT. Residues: CASSLSTINNSPLHF.

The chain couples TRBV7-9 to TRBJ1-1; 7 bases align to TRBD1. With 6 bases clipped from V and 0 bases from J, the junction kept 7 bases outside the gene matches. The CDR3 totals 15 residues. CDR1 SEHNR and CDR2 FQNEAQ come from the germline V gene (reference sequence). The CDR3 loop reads CASRPPGTVNTEAFF. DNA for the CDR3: TGTGCCAGCAGGCCACCCGGGACAGTGAACACTGAAGCTTTCTTT.

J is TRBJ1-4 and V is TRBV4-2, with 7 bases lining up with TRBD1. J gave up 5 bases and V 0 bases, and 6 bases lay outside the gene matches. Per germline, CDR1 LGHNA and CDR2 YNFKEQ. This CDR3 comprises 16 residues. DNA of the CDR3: TGTGCCAGCAGCCAAGAGGGGACAGTACAGAATGAAAAACTGTTTTTT. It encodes CASSQEGTVQNEKLFF.

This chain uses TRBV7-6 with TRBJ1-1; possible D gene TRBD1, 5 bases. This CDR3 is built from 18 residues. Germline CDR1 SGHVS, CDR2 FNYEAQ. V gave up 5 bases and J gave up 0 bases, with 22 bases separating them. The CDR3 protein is CASSPYPPGGVMNTEAFF. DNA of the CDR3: TGTGCCAGCAGCCCTTACCCTCCCGGGGGAGTTATGAACACTGAAGCTTTCTTT.

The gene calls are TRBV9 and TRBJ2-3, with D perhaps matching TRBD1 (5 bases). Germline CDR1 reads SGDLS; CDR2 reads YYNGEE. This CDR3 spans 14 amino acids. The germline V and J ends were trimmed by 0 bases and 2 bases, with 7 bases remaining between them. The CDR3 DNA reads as TGTGCCAGCAGCGTAGTACAGGTCACAGATACGCAGTATTTT. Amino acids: CASSVVQVTDTQYF.

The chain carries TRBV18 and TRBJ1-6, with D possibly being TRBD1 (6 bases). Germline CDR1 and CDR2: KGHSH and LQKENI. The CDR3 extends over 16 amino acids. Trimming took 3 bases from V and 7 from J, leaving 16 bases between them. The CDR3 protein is CASSPNNRVHNSPLHF. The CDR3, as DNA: TGTGCCAGCTCACCTAATAACAGGGTACACAATTCACCCCTCCACTTT. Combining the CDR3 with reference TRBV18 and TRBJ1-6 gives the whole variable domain NAGVMQNPRHLVRRRGQEARLRCSPMKGHSHVYWYRQLPEEGLKFMVYLQKENIIDESGMPKERFSAEFPKEGPSILRIQQVVRGDSAAYFCASSPNNRVHNSPLHFGNGTRLTVT.

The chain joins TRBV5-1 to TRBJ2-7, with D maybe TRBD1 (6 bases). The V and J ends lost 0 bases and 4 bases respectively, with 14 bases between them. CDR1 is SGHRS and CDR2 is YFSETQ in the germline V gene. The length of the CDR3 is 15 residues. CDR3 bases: TGCGCCAGCAGCTTGGTCACAGGGTCATGGTACGAGCAGTACTTC. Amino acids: CASSLVTGSWYEQYF.

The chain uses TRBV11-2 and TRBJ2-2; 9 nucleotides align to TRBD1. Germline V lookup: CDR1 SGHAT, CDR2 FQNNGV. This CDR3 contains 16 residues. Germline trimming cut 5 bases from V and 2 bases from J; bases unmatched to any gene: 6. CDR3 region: CASSLGTGINTGELFF. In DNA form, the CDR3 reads TGTGCCAGCAGCCTAGGGACAGGGATAAACACCGGGGAGCTGTTTTTT.

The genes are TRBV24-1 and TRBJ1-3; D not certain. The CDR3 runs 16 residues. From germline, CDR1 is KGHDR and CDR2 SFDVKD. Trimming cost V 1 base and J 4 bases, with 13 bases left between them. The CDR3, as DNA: TGTGCCACCAGTGATTTCCCGGGGAGGTCCGGAAACACCATATATTTT. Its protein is CATSDFPGRSGNTIYF.

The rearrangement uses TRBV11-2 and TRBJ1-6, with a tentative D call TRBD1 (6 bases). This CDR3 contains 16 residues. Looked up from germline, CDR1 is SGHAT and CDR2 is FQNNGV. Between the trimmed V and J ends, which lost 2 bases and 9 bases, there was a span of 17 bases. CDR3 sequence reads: CASSLKTGTIFSPLHF. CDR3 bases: TGTGCCAGCAGCTTAAAGACCGGGACAATCTTTTCACCCCTCCACTTT.

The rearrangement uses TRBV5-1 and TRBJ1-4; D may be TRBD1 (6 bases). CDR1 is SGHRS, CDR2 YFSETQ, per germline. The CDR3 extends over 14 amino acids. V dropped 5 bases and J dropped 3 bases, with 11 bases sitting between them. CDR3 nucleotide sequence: TGCGCCAGCAGTCAACAGGGACCTAATGAAAAACTGTTTTTT. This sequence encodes CASSQQGPNEKLFF.

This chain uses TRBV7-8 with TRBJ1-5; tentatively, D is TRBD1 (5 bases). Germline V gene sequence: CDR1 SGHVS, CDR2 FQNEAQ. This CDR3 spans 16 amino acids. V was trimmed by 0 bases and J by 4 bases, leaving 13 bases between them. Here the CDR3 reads CASSLAQGDRNQPQHF. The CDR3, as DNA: TGTGCCAGCAGCTTAGCGCAGGGCGATCGGAATCAGCCCCAGCATTTT.

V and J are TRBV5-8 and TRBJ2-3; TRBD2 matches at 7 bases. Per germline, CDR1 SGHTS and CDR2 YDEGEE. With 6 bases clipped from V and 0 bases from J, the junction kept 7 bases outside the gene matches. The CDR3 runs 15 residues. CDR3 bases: TGTGCCAGCAACCTCCGGGGGGTTAGCACAGATACGCAGTATTTT. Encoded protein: CASNLRGVSTDTQYF.

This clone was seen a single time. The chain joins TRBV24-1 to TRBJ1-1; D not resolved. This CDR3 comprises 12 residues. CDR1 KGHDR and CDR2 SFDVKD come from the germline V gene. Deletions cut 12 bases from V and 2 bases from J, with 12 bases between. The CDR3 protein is CAAGSVNTEAFF. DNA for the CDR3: TGTGCCGCGGGATCAGTAAACACTGAAGCTTTCTTT.

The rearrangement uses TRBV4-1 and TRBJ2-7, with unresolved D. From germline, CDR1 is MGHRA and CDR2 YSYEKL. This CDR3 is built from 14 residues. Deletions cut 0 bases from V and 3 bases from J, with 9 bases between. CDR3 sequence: CASSQELYFYEQYF. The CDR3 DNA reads TGCGCCAGCAGCCAAGAACTATATTTCTACGAGCAGTACTTC.

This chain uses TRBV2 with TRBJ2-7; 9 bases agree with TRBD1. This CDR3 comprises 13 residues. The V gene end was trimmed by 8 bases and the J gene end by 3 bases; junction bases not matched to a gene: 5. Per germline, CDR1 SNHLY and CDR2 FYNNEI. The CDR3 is CASRRQGDYEQYF. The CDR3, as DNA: TGTGCCAGCCGCAGACAGGGGGACTACGAGCAGTACTTC.